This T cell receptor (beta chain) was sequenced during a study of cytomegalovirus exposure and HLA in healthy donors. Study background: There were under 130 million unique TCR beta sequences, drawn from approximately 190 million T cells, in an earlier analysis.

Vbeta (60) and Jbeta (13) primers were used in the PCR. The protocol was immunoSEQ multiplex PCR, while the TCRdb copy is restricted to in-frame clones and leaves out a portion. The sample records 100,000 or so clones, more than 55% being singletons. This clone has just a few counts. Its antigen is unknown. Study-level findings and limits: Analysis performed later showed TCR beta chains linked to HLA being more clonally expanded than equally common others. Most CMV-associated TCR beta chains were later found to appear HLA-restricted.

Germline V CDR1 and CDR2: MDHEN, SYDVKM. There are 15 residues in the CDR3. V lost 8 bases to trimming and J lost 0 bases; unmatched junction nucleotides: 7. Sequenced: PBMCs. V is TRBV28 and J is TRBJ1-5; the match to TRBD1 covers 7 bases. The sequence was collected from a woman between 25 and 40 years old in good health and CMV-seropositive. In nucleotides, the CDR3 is TGTGCCAGCTGGGGACAGCCCTATAGCAATCAGCCCCAGCATTTT. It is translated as CASWGQPYSNQPQHF.